This entry lists 2 T cell receptor beta chains sequenced from one sample in a study of OX40 agonist ivuxolimab in advanced cancers. Assay: immunoSEQ multiplex PCR; the TCRdb copy retains only in-frame clones and omits some. The data show over 40,000 clones, approximately 90% seen once. Sequenced here: CD4+ or CD8+ T cells sorted from blood, sampled in a trial of the OX40 agonist ivuxolimab. These receptors all come from an adult with an advanced solid tumor such as melanoma, head and neck, liver or kidney cancer.

V usage is TRBV5-6 and J usage is TRBJ2-5; no reliable D call. V lost 0 bases and J lost 3, with 6 bases in between. Germline V gene data show CDR1 as SGHDT and CDR2 as YYEEEE. CDR3 length: 13 amino acids. The CDR3 reads CASSLVGKETQYF. In nucleotides, the CDR3 is TGTGCCAGCAGCTTGGTAGGAAAAGAGACCCAGTACTTC.

V usage is TRBV2 and J usage is TRBJ2-3, with D perhaps TRBD1 or TRBD2 (5 bases each). The ends were cut back, 6 bases at V and 0 bases at J, with 10 bases in the middle. From germline, CDR1 is SNHLY and CDR2 FYNNEI. CDR3 length: 14 amino acids. The CDR3 DNA follows: TGTGCCAGCAGGCGTGGGGGTAGCACAGATACGCAGTATTTT. Amino acids: CASRRGGSTDTQYF.